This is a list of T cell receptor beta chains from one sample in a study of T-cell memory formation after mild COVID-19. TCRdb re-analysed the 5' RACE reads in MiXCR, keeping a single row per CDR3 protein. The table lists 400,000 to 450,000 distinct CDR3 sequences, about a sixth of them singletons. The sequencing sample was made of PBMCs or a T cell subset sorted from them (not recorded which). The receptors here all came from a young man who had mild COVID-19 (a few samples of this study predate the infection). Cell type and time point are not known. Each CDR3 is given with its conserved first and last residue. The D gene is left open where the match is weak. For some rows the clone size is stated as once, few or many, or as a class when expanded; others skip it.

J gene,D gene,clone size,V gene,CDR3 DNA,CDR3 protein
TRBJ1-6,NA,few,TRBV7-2,TGTGCCAGCAGCAAACGCCGGGGGTATGTGAATTCACCCCTCCACTTT,CASSKRRGYVNSPLHF
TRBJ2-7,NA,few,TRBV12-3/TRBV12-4,TGTGCCAGCAGTTCTGGGTCCCACTACGAGCAGTACTTC,CASSSGSHYEQYF
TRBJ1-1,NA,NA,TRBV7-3,TGTGCCAGCAGCTTAACGGGCGCTGGTTCGGGAAACACTGAAGCTTTCTTT,CASSLTGAGSGNTEAFF
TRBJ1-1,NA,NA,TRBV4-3,TGCGCCAGCAGCCAAGTCGGGCAGGCCAGGGAAGCTTTCTTT,CASSQVGQAREAFF
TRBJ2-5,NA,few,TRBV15,TGTGCCACCAGCAGAGATCAGGGAGGAGAGACCCAGTACTTC,CATSRDQGGETQYF
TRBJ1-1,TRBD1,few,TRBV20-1,TGCAGTGCAAACAGGGGATCGAGGAACACTGAAGCTTTCTTT,CSANRGSRNTEAFF
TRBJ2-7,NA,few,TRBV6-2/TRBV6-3,TGTGCCACCTCCCAGAGACAGCCTCGAGAGCAGTACTTC,CATSQRQPREQYF
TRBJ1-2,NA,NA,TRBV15,TGTGCCACCGCTGGACAGCGCGATAACTATGGCTACACCTTC,CATAGQRDNYGYTF
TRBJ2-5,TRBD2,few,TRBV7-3,TGTGCCAGCAGCTTCGGACTAGTACGGCAAGAGACCCAGTACTTC,CASSFGLVRQETQYF
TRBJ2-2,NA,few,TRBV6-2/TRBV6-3,TGTGCCAGCAGATGGTTGGCCGGGGAGCTGTTTTTT,CASRWLAGELFF
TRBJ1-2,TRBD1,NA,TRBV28,TGTGCCAGCAGTTTGCTCGGACAGGGTTTGAAGAATGGCTACACCTTC,CASSLLGQGLKNGYTF
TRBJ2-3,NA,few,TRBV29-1,TGCAGCTCCGTCTGGGGAGCTACGCAGTATTTT,CSSVWGATQYF
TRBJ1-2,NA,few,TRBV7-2,TGTGCCAGCAGCCCCTGGGATCAGGGTTCCTATGGCTACACCTTC,CASSPWDQGSYGYTF
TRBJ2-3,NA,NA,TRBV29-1,TGCAGCGTTGCTGTGGCTTCGGGCACAGATACGCAGTATTTT,CSVAVASGTDTQYF
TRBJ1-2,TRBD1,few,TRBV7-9,TGTGCCAGCAGCTCCGACCCGACAGGGGGGATCTATGGCTACACCTTC,CASSSDPTGGIYGYTF
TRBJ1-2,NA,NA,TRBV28,TGTGCCAGCAGCTCCGGGACTCAAGCTAACTATGGCTACACCTTC,CASSSGTQANYGYTF
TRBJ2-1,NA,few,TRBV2,TGTGCCAGCAGGGTCACCGGGGGTTTTCACAATGAGCAGTTCTTC,CASRVTGGFHNEQFF
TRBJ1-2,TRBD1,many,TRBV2,TGTGCCAGCAGTGAAAGAGGGGGCGATGGCTACACCTTC,CASSERGGDGYTF
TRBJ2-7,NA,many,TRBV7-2,TGTGCCAGCAGCTCGGCAAGGGCCTACGAGCAGTACTTC,CASSSARAYEQYF
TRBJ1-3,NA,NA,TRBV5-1,TGCGCCAGCAGCTTGGTTTCCCCGAGGCAGGGACTCTCTGGAAACACCATATATTTT,CASSLVSPRQGLSGNTIYF
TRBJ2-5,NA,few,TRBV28,TGTGCCAGCACCGACAGAATCCAAGAGACCCAGTACTTC,CASTDRIQETQYF
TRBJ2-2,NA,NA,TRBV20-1,TGCAGTGCTAGAGACCTTAACACCGGGGAGCTGTTTTTT,CSARDLNTGELFF
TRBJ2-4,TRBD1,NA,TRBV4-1,TGCGCCAGCAGCCAATCCGGGACAGGTATTGGCATTCAGTACTTC,CASSQSGTGIGIQYF
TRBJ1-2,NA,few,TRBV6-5,TGTGCCATCCGGGACGGGATTAACTATGGCTACACCTTC,CAIRDGINYGYTF
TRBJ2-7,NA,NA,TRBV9,TGTGCCAGCAGCGTGGGGCCGAGGGGCGAGCAGTACTTC,CASSVGPRGEQYF
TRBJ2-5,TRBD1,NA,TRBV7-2,TGTGCCAGCAGCTTATACGACAGGGGAATCCAAGAGACCCAGTACTTC,CASSLYDRGIQETQYF
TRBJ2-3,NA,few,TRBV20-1,TGCAGTGCTAGAGTCCGGGATACGCAGTATTTT,CSARVRDTQYF
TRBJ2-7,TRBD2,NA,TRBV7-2,TGTGCCAGCAGCTTAGATTTCGGCGGGGGGACCTCCGAGCAGTACTTC,CASSLDFGGGTSEQYF
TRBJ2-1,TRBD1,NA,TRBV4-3,TGCGCCAGCAGCCCCTGGACAGGGAGCAATGAGCAGTTCTTC,CASSPWTGSNEQFF
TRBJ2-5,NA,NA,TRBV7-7,TGTGCTAGCAGCTTAGACGGCACCCACGCGCCCCAGTACTTC,CASSLDGTHAPQYF
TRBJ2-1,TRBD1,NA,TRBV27,TGTGCCAGCAGTTGGGGGACAGGGGTGAATGAGCAGGTCTTC,CASSWGTGVNEQVF
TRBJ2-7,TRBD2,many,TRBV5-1,TGCGCCAGCAGCTCATCGCCAGGCGGGAGAAGTACGGCCTACGAGCAGTACTTC,CASSSSPGGRSTAYEQYF
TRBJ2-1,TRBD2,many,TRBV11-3,TGTGCCAGCAGCTACTCGGGGGGGCCTCTGTTCTTC,CASSYSGGPLFF
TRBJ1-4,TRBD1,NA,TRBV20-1,TGCAGTGCTAGTGGAGTGGAGGACAGGGAAAAACTGTTTTTT,CSASGVEDREKLFF
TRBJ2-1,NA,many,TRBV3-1,TGTGCCAGCAGCCGAGCCAATGAGCAGTTCTTC,CASSRANEQFF
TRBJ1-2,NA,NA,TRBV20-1,TGCAGTGCTTCCAGGAATAACTATGGCTACACCTTC,CSASRNNYGYTF
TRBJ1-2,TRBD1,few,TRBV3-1,TGTGCCAGCAGCCCTCCGGGACAGGGGCACTATGGCTACACCTTC,CASSPPGQGHYGYTF
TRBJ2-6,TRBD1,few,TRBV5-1,TGCGCCACCGGGGCGACAGGGGCGCTAGGGGCCAACGTCCTGACTTTC,CATGATGALGANVLTF
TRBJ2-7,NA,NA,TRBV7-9,TGTGCCAGCAGCTTAACCGGGCAGTACTACGAGCAGTACTTC,CASSLTGQYYEQYF
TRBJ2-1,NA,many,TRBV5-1,TGCGCCAGCGGGGGGTCCTACAATGAGCAGTTCTTC,CASGGSYNEQFF
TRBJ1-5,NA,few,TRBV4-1,TGCGCCAGCAGCCCGGCGGTTGGCAATCAGCCCCAGCATTTT,CASSPAVGNQPQHF
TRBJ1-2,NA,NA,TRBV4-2,TGTGCCAGAAGCCAAGGCAACGAGGGGATGTCTTATGGCTACACCTTC,CARSQGNEGMSYGYTF
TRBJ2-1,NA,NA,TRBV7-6,TGTGCCAGCAGCTCAAGTGGGGGGCCCAATGAGCAGTTATTC,CASSSSGGPNEQLF
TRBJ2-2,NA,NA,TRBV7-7,TGTGCTAGCAGAGACCACCCCGGGGGCGGGGAGCTGTTTTTT,CASRDHPGGGELFF
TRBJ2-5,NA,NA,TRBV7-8,TGTGCCAGCAGCTCACCTCCGCGCGGCCAAGAGACCCAGTACTTC,CASSSPPRGQETQYF
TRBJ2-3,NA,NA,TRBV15,TGTGCCACCAGCAGAGATTATGTACAAAGTCTAGGCACAGATACGCAGTATTTT,CATSRDYVQSLGTDTQYF